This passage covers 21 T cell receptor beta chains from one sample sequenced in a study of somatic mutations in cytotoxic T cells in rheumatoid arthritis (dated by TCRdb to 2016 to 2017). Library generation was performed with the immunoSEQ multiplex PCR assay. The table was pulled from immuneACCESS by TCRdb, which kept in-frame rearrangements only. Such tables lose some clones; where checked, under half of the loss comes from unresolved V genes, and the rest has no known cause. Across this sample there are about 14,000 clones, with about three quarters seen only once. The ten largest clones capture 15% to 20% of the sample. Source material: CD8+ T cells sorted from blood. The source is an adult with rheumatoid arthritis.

CDR3 DNA: TGTGCCAGCAGCCCGAGGGGCCGTTTTCAAGAGACCCAGTACTTC. Its protein is CASSPRGRFQETQYF. This chain joins TRBV7-7 and TRBJ2-5, with D perhaps being TRBD1 or TRBD2 (5 bases each). Germline values: CDR1 SSHAT, CDR2 FNYEAQ (reference sequence). The CDR3 is made up of 15 amino acids. Trimming left V 5 bases short and J 2 bases short, with 15 bases between.

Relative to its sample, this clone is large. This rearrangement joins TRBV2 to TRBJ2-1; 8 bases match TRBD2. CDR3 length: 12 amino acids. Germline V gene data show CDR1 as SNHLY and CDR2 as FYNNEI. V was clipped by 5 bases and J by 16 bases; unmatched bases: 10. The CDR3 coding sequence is TGTGCCAGCAGTCCGGGGGGGGCAGGTCAATTCTTC. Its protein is CASSPGGAGQFF.

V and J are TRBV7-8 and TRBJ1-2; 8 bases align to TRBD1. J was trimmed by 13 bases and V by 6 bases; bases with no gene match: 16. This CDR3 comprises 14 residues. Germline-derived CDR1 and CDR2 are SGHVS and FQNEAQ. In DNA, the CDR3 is TGTGCCAGCAGAGCCGTAGGACAGGGCCCCGTTAGCACCTTC. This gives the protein CASRAVGQGPVSTF.

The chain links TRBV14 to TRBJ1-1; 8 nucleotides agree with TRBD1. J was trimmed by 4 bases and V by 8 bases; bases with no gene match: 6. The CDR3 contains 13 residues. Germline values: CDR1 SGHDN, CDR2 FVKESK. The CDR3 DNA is TGTGCCAGCGCCCTTACAGGGGGCACTGAAGCTTTCTTT. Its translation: CASALTGGTEAFF.

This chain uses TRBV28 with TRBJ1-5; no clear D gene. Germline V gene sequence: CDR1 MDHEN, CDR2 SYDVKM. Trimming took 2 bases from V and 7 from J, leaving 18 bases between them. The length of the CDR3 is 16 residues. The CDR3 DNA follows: TGTGCCAGCAGTTTACCCCGGGAGGGAGGACGGCAGCCCCAGCATTTT. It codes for CASSLPREGGRQPQHF. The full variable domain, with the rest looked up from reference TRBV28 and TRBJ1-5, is DVKVTQSSRYLVKRTGEKVFLECVQDMDHENMFWYRQDPGLGLRLIYFSYDVKMKEKGDIPEGYSVSREKKERFSLILESASTNQTSMYLCASSLPREGGRQPQHFGDGTRLSIL.

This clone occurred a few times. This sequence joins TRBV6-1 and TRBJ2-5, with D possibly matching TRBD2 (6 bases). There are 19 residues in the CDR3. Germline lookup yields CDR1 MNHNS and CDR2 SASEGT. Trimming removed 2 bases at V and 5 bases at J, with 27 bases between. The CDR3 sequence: CASSEFVVMGGDVRETQYF. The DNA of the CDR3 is TGTGCCAGCAGTGAATTTGTGGTGATGGGCGGGGATGTGAGGGAGACCCAGTACTTC.

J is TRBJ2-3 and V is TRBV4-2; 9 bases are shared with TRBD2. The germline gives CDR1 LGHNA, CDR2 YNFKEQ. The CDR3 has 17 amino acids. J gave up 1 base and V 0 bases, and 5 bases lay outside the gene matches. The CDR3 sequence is CASSQEMASGGTDTQYF. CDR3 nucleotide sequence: TGTGCCAGCAGCCAAGAAATGGCTAGCGGGGGCACAGATACGCAGTATTTT.

The CDR3 is CASSLGRGISNEQFF. CDR3 in DNA: TGTGCCAGCAGCTTGGGCAGGGGGATTAGCAATGAGCAGTTCTTC. This chain joins TRBV5-4 and TRBJ2-1; 7 bases align to TRBD1. V lost 0 bases to trimming and J lost 6 bases; unmatched junction nucleotides: 6. The length of the CDR3 is 15 residues. Germline CDR1 is SGHNT and CDR2 is YYREEE (reference sequence).

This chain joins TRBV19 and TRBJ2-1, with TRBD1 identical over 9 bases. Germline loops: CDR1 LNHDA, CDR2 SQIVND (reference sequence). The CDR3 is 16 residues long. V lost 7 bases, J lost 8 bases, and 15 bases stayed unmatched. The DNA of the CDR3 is TGTGCCAGTATCTTCAAGTCAACAGGGGGCATAGATGAGCAGTTCTTC. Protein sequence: CASIFKSTGGIDEQFF.

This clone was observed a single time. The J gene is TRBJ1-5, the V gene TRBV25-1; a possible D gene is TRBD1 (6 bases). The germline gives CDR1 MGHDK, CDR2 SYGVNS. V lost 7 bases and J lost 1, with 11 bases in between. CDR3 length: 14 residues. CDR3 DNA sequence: TGTGCCAGCAAGGGGGAATTGAGCAATCAGCCCCAGCATTTT. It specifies CASKGELSNQPQHF.

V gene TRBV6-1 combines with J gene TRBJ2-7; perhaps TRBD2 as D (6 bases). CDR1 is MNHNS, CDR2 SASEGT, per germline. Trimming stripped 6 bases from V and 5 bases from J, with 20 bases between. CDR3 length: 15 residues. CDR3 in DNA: TGTGCCAGCAGGGAATCTTGGGGCGGGACGCACGAGCAGTACGTC. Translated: CASRESWGGTHEQYV.

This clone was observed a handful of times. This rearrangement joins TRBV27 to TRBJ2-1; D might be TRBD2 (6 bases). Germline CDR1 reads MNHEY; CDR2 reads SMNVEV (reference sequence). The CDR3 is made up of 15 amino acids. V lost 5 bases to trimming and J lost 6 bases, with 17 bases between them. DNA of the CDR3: TGTGCCAGCAGTCCGGGACTGACTCATCTCAATGAGCAGTTCTTC. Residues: CASSPGLTHLNEQFF.

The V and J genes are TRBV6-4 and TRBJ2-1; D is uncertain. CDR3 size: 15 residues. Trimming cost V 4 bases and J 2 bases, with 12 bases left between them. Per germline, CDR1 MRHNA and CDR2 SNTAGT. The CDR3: CASSVVIAPYNEQFF. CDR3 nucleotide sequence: TGTGCCAGCAGTGTTGTAATAGCCCCCTACAATGAGCAGTTCTTC.

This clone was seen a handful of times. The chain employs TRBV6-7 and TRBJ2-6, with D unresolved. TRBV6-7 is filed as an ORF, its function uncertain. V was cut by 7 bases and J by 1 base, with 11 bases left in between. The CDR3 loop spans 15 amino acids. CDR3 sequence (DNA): TGTGCCAGCAATAGCCAACCTTCTGGGGCCAACGTCCTGACTTTC. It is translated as CASNSQPSGANVLTF.

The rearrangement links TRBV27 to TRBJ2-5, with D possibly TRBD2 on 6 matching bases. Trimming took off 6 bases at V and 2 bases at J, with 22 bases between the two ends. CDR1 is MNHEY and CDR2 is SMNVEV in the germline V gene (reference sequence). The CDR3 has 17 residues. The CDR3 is CASRHSGSALIQETQYF. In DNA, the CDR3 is TGTGCCAGCAGACACAGCGGGTCAGCTTTAATTCAAGAGACCCAGTACTTC.

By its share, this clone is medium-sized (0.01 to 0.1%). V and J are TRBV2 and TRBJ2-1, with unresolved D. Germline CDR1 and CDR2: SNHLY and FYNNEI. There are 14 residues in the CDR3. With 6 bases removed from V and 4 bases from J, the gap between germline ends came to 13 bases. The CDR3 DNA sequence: TGTGCCAGCAGCCAAAGGGTCCCTTACAATGAGCAGTTCTTC. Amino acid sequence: CASSQRVPYNEQFF.

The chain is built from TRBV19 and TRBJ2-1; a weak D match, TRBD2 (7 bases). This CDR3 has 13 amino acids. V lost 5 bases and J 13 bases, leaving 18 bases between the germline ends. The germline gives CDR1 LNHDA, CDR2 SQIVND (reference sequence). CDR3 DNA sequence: TGTGCCAGTAGTCCGGGGGGCGGACTCGACCAGTTCTTC. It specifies CASSPGGGLDQFF.

CDR3 nucleotide sequence: TGTGCCAGCAGCTTAGCGCTAGGTGGACAGGCCCAGGGCTACACCTTC. Translated: CASSLALGGQAQGYTF. The J gene is TRBJ1-2, the V gene TRBV7-2; 7 positions match TRBD1. V shed 0 bases, J shed 8 bases, and the junction held 12 bases outside the gene matches. Germline V lookup: CDR1 SGHTA, CDR2 FQGNSA. The CDR3 sequence is 16 residues long. The full variable domain, rest sourced from reference TRBV7-2 and TRBJ1-2, is GAGVSQSPSNKVTEKGKDVELRCDPISGHTALYWYRQSLGQGLEFLIYFQGNSAPDKSGLPSDRFSAERTGGSVSTLTIQRTQQEDSAVYLCASSLALGGQAQGYTFGSGTRLTVV.

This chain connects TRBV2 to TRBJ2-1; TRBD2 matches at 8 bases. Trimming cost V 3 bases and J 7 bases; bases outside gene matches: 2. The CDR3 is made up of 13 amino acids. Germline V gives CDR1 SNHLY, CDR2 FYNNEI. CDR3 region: CASSDAGGNEQFF. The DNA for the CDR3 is TGTGCCAGCAGTGACGCGGGGGGTAATGAGCAGTTCTTC.

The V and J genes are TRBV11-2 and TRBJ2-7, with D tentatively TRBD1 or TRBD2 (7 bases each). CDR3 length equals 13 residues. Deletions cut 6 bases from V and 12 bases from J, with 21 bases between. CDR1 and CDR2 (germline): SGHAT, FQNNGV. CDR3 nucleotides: TGTGCCAGCAGAAAAGGGGAGGGGGCGCCAGCGTACTTC. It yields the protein CASRKGEGAPAYF.

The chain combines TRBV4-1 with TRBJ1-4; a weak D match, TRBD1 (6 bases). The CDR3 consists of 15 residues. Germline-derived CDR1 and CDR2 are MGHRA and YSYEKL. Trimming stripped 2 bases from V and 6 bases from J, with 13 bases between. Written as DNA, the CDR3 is TGCGCCAGCAGCCAACCCTCAGGGGCTGATGAAAAACTGTTTTTT. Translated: CASSQPSGADEKLFF.